This TCR beta chain was sequenced for a study of Ad26.COV2.S vaccination and SARS-CoV-2 variants. Whole-study context: Donor allocation was to the COV1001 Ad26.COV2.S trial arm. Intramuscularly, Ad26.COV2.S was given either once or twice, 56 days apart. Study-wide results and caveats: Individuals receiving vaccine had higher spike-specific TCR breadth than placebo recipients did.

Profiled with immunoSEQ multiplex PCR; TCRdb holds only in-frame clones, not every one. The sample lists roughly 500,000 clones; 87% were seen once. CDR3 length equals 14 residues. The V gene lost 1 base and the J gene lost 5 bases, with 9 bases spanning the gap. Germline V CDR1 and CDR2: LGHDT, YNNKEL (reference sequence). Of note for this clone: Its antigen is unknown.

Indicated treatment: roughly 20 received Ad26.COV2.S at low or high dose, single or two shots; 5 received placebo; per-sample allocation not given. The samples were gathered on day 63 after the first injection of vaccine or placebo. An adult of 18-55 years in Boston served as donor. The chain uses TRBV3-1 (or the pseudogene TRBV3-2) and TRBJ1-5; D is ambiguous. The material was peripheral blood, obtained in a trial of Ad26.COV2.S vaccine versus placebo. The clonotype was recovered from a person between 18 and 60 years old who received the Ad26.COV2.S COVID-19 vaccine or a placebo. The CDR3 nucleotides read TGTGCCAGCAGCCAAGGTGTCACCGATCAGCCCCAGCATTTT. Translated: CASSQGVTDQPQHF.